These 22 T cell receptor beta chains originate from one sample sequenced in a study of cytomegalovirus exposure and HLA in healthy donors. The study ran its PCR with 60 Vbeta and 13 Jbeta primers. Generated by immunoSEQ multiplex PCR, the TCRdb table keeps only in-frame clones and is missing some. This sample yields 200,000 to 300,000 clones, of which 82% are seen a single time; 4.5% to 6% belongs to the top ten. Sequenced material: PBMCs. These receptors were obtained from a woman in her 40s in good health and CMV-seropositive.

On this clone: One junction end disagrees with the germline gene, perhaps due to a read error. This chain joins TRBV7-9 and TRBJ2-1; D not certain. This CDR3 spans 12 amino acids. CDR1 is SEHNR and CDR2 is FQNEAQ in the germline V gene (reference sequence). CDR3 loop: CSSSLRVSEQFF. CDR3 coding DNA: TGTTCCAGCAGCTTACGGGTTAGTGAGCAGTTCTTC.

The sample holds a few counts of this clone. The CDR3 nucleotides read TGTGCCAGAAGCTTGGACAGGGAGACTTCTCAAGCTTTCTTT. It translates to CARSLDRETSQAFF. The chain recombines TRBV5-3 with TRBJ1-1; tentative D call: TRBD1 (6 bases). TRBV5-3 is an open reading frame whose function is uncertain. This CDR3 region has 14 residues. The germline V and J ends were trimmed by 0 bases and 9 bases, with 15 bases remaining between them.

The rearrangement links TRBV5-1 to TRBJ2-3; TRBD1 matches at 8 bases. Per germline, CDR1 SGHRS and CDR2 YFSETQ. This CDR3 contains 16 residues. V was pared by 1 base and J by 0 bases, with 4 bases of the junction left unmatched. The CDR3 nucleotides read TGCGCCAGCAGCTTGTCTCGGACAGGGAGCACAGATACGCAGTATTTT. Translated, it gives CASSLSRTGSTDTQYF.

The CDR3 loop reads CASSQKTGGNEQYF. The CDR3 DNA is TGTGCCAGCAGTCAGAAAACAGGGGGCAACGAGCAGTACTTC. The rearrangement joins TRBV27 to TRBJ2-7; 9 nucleotides agree with TRBD1. CDR1 MNHEY and CDR2 SMNVEV come from the germline V gene (reference sequence). CDR3 length: 14 amino acids. The V and J ends lost 5 bases and 5 bases, in that order; junction bases with no gene match: 7.

The chain joins TRBV4-2 to TRBJ2-7; 11 nucleotides align to TRBD2. The germline CDR1 and CDR2 sequences are LGHNA and YNFKEQ. This CDR3 region has 15 residues. Losses at the gene ends were 7 bases for V and 1 base for J; bases not matched to a gene: 6. The CDR3 region is CASTPGTSGSYEQYF. The DNA of the CDR3 is TGTGCCAGCACGCCGGGGACTAGCGGTTCCTACGAGCAGTACTTC.

The chain's CDR3 is CASTTDWTGGYEQYF. Here the CDR3 DNA reads TGCGCCAGCACCACAGATTGGACAGGGGGCTACGAGCAGTACTTC. The V call is TRBV4-1, the J call TRBJ2-7, with 10 bases fitting TRBD1. This CDR3 comprises 15 residues. CDR1 is MGHRA, CDR2 YSYEKL, per germline. Trimming removed 7 bases from V and 3 bases from J; junction bases left unmatched: 9.

The CDR3 DNA is TGTGCCAGCAGTTCTACAGGGATAAGCTCTGGAAACACCATATATTTT. It codes for CASSSTGISSGNTIYF. The chain carries TRBV6-5 and TRBJ1-3; D possibly corresponds to TRBD1 (6 bases). Trimming left V 4 bases short and J 0 bases short, with 13 bases between. The CDR3 is 16 amino acids. Germline assignment: CDR1 MNHEY and CDR2 SVGAGI.

The chain links TRBV11-1 to TRBJ2-1; a weak D match, TRBD2 (6 bases). The CDR3 consists of 15 residues. Germline V gene data show CDR1 as SGHAT and CDR2 as FQDESV (reference sequence). The V gene lost 4 bases and the J gene lost 4 bases, with 14 bases spanning the gap. The CDR3 DNA sequence: TGTGCCAGCAGCTCAGGACTAAGATGGTACAATGAGCAGTTCTTC. This codes for CASSSGLRWYNEQFF.

This chain links TRBV7-2 with TRBJ2-1, with 9 nucleotides matching TRBD1. CDR3 size: 15 residues. The germline CDR1 and CDR2 sequences are SGHTA and FQGNSA. Unmatched junction bases numbered 4, after V lost 5 bases and J lost 2 bases. CDR3 bases: TGTGCCAGCAGCCCACAGGGGGCACCCTACAATGAGCAGTTCTTC. Protein sequence: CASSPQGAPYNEQFF.

The chain combines TRBV30 with TRBJ2-1, with 7 bases that match TRBD2. This CDR3 has 14 residues. Germline values: CDR1 GTSNPN, CDR2 SVGIG (reference sequence). Losses at the gene ends were 4 bases for V and 6 bases for J; bases not matched to a gene: 9. The CDR3 protein is CAWTRGRAPNEQFF. The CDR3 coding sequence is TGTGCCTGGACCCGTGGGAGGGCCCCCAATGAGCAGTTCTTC.

The chain joins TRBV6-5 to TRBJ2-5; tentatively, D is TRBD2 (7 bases). The CDR3 spans 15 residues. V lost 5 bases and J 5 bases, leaving 18 bases between the germline ends. Germline CDR1 and CDR2: MNHEY and SVGAGI. CDR3 in DNA: TGTGCCAGCAGTGGGCGCGGGGGCTTTAGGGAGACCCAGTACTTC. The encoded protein is CASSGRGGFRETQYF.

This rearrangement joins TRBV29-1 to TRBJ2-3; unclear D gene. The V gene lost 8 bases and the J gene lost 6 bases, with 9 bases spanning the gap. The CDR3 is made up of 10 amino acids. The germline V gene has CDR1 SQVTM and CDR2 ANQGSEA. Here the CDR3 DNA reads TGCAGCCCCCAACGGGATACGCAGTATTTT. Protein sequence: CSPQRDTQYF.

The J gene is TRBJ1-2, the V gene TRBV14; tentatively, D is TRBD1 (5 bases). The germline gives CDR1 SGHDN, CDR2 FVKESK. The V gene lost 7 bases and the J gene lost 4 bases, with 13 bases spanning the gap. The CDR3 sequence is 13 residues long. In DNA, the CDR3 is TGTGCCAGCACCCCGGGGGAATCCTATGGCTACACCTTC. This sequence encodes CASTPGESYGYTF.

The chain employs TRBV2 and TRBJ1-4, with D unclear. V lost 6 bases and J lost 0, with 20 bases in between. This CDR3 has 18 amino acids. Germline V gene lookup returns CDR1 SNHLY and CDR2 FYNNEI. CDR3 DNA sequence: TGTGCCAGCAGCCTGAACCAAGTTGGCAGTGCAACTAATGAAAAACTGTTTTTT. It codes for CASSLNQVGSATNEKLFF.

CDR3 DNA sequence: TGTGCCAGCAGCTTAGTTAGCCCCCGAGAGCTGTTTTTT. Its protein product is CASSLVSPRELFF. The V and J genes are TRBV11-1 and TRBJ2-2, with D uncertain. Germline CDR1 SGHAT, CDR2 FQDESV (reference sequence). The CDR3 runs to 13 residues. The V and J ends lost 1 base and 11 bases respectively, with 11 bases between them.

This clone came up once. As DNA, the CDR3 is TGTGCCAGCATCGAACTAGCGGGGAAAGAGACCCAGTACTTC. Its protein product is CASIELAGKETQYF. The V call is TRBV2, the J call TRBJ2-5; 10 bases match TRBD2. After removal of 7 bases from V and 3 bases from J, the junction contained 5 bases not matched to a gene. The germline V gene encodes CDR1 SNHLY and CDR2 FYNNEI. The CDR3 runs to 14 residues.

The chain links TRBV9 to TRBJ2-1; perhaps TRBD1 as D (6 bases). Per the germline V gene, CDR1 is SGDLS and CDR2 is YYNGEE. The CDR3 has 15 residues. V shed 3 bases and J shed 0 bases, with 10 bases lying between them. The CDR3 region has the DNA TGTGCCAGCAGCGAATGGGACATCTCCTACAATGAGCAGTTCTTC. Its protein is CASSEWDISYNEQFF.

The CDR3 here is CASSQGSREAGNTIYF. The CDR3 DNA reads TGCGCCAGCAGCCAAGGGTCCAGGGAAGCTGGAAACACCATATATTTT. The chain is built from TRBV4-3 and TRBJ1-3; TRBD1 might be the D (5 bases). Trimming removed 1 base at V and 2 bases at J, with 12 bases between. The CDR3 extends over 16 amino acids. From germline, CDR1 is LGHNA and CDR2 YSLEER.

J is TRBJ1-2 and V is TRBV14; no definite D call. The CDR3 has 14 amino acids. Germline loops: CDR1 SGHDN, CDR2 FVKESK. Trimming stripped 0 bases from V and 4 bases from J, with 9 bases between. This CDR3 reads CASSQDRRVYGYTF. CDR3 nucleotides: TGTGCCAGCAGCCAAGACCGGCGGGTCTATGGCTACACCTTC.

This rearrangement joins TRBV7-9 to TRBJ2-1, with D unclear. With 3 bases removed from V and 8 bases from J, the gap between germline ends came to 14 bases. Germline V CDR1 and CDR2: SEHNR, FQNEAQ (reference sequence). CDR3 size: 14 residues. Written as DNA, the CDR3 is TGTGCCAGCAGCTTTGGCAGGCTGTTGGATGAGCAGTTCTTC. Protein product: CASSFGRLLDEQFF.

The chain has TRBV7-9 and TRBJ2-3; D is undetermined. Per the germline V gene, CDR1 is SEHNR and CDR2 is FQNEAQ (reference sequence). V was pared by 5 bases and J by 6 bases, with 6 bases between. The CDR3 runs to 11 residues. The CDR3 loop reads CASSPRDTQYF. The DNA of the CDR3 is TGTGCCAGCAGCCCCCGGGATACGCAGTATTTT.

The CDR3 is CASSLDGTGGKNIQYF. The CDR3 DNA follows: TGCGCCAGCAGCTTGGATGGGACAGGGGGCAAAAACATTCAGTACTTC. This rearrangement joins TRBV5-1 to TRBJ2-4; TRBD1 matches 11 bases. After removal of 0 bases from V and 3 bases from J, the junction contained 2 bases not matched to a gene. Germline V CDR1 and CDR2: SGHRS, YFSETQ. There are 16 residues in the CDR3. Full variable domain (outside the CDR3, taken from reference TRBV5-1 and TRBJ2-4): KAGVTQTPRYLIKTRGQQVTLSCSPISGHRSVSWYQQTPGQGLQFLFEYFSETQRNKGNFPGRFSGRQFSNSRSEMNVSTLELGDSALYLCASSLDGTGGKNIQYFGAGTRLSVL.